This T cell receptor beta chain was captured by sequencing in a study of blood T cell repertoires in COVID-19. Study-level information: Donors in the United States, Italy and Spain gave samples during acute or convalescent COVID-19.

This clone occurred a few times. Here immunoSEQ multiplex PCR was the method, and the copy in TCRdb shows in-frame clones only, minus some. The sample records more than 150,000 clones, about 85% being singletons. The source material was peripheral blood. The sequence derives from a man between 70 and 80 years old who had recovered from COVID-19.

The chain's CDR3 is CASSLVSGEQYF. DNA for the CDR3: TGTGCCAGCAGCTTAGTGTCAGGCGAGCAGTACTTC. V gene TRBV7-9 combines with J gene TRBJ2-7; D ambiguous. CDR3 size: 12 residues. Germline assignment: CDR1 SEHNR and CDR2 FQNEAQ (reference sequence). Trimming shortened V by 1 base and J by 6 bases, and 7 bases separated the two germline ends.